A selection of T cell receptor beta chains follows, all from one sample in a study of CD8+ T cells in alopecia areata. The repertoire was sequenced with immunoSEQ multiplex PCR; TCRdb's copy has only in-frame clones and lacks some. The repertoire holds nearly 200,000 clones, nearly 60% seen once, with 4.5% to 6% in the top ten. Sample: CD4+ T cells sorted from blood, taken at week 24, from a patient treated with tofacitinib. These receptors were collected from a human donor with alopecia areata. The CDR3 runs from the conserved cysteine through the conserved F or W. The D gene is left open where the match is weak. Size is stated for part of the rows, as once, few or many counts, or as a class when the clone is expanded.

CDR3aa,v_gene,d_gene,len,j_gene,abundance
CASSKTSEETQYF,TRBV7-2,TRBD2,13,TRBJ2-5,.
CASSGTGVPLLGYTF,TRBV9,TRBD1,15,TRBJ1-2,.
CASSYSSAGGSYEQYF,TRBV6-5,TRBD2,16,TRBJ2-7,.
CASSLSSENTEAFF,TRBV5-1,.,14,TRBJ1-1,few
CASSQVAGVLNQPQHF,TRBV4-3,.,16,TRBJ1-5,few
CASRSDTANYGYTF,TRBV6-6,.,14,TRBJ1-2,few
CASSTHGTDNYGYTF,TRBV5-1,TRBD1,15,TRBJ1-2,.
CAWDAAAGANVLTF,TRBV30,.,14,TRBJ2-6,few
CASSEYSNEQFF,TRBV25-1,.,12,TRBJ2-1,.
CASRDMTGGTNEKLFF,TRBV2,TRBD1,16,TRBJ1-4,.
CASSQGPSYEQYF,TRBV4-3,.,13,TRBJ2-7,.
CASRLQGSQPQHF,TRBV28,.,13,TRBJ1-5,.
CAISADPEGTDTQYF,TRBV10-3,.,15,TRBJ2-3,.
CASSQQGAGNTEAFF,TRBV7-6,TRBD1,15,TRBJ1-1,once
CASDRGMSQPQHF,TRBV6-6,TRBD1,13,TRBJ1-5,.
CASSHRDNYGYTF,TRBV6-5,.,13,TRBJ1-2,.
CSVEPLADTQYF,TRBV29-1,TRBD2,12,TRBJ2-3,few
CASSTGTGGYGYTF,TRBV6-6,TRBD1,14,TRBJ1-2,few
CASSYSGTGVGYTF,TRBV6-5,TRBD1,14,TRBJ1-2,.
CASSAGARNTEAFF,TRBV9,.,14,TRBJ1-1,.
CASRQAGNQPQHF,TRBV2,.,13,TRBJ1-5,.
CASGLDRQGRSYTF,TRBV12-5,TRBD1,14,TRBJ1-2,.
CASSLGQSFYGYTF,TRBV5-1,.,14,TRBJ1-2,.